This T cell receptor (beta chain) was identified in a study of human T cells and chemical hapten exposure. Study-wide results and limits: Every donor had alopecia, and their immune response may therefore differ from healthy people's. Significantly more large CDR3 similarity clusters arose among expanded TCRs than among controls.

Unique molecular identifiers were attached to individual cDNA molecules within the library. Per the original methods: Sample TCR counts, which ranged from about 20,000 to 690,600, had a median of approximately 94,000. Each CDR3 protein is one row after TCRdb ran MiXCR on the RACE reads. V and J calls and clone size were set by TCRdb, not the authors. The sample has approximately 60,000 distinct CDR3 sequences, 10% to 12% seen once. This CDR3 is built from 15 residues. The germline CDR1 and CDR2 sequences are LGHDT and YNNKEL (reference sequence). V lost 0 bases, J lost 2 bases, and 7 bases lay in between. Specified time point: pre-sensitization, week 0. As to treatment: therapeutic diphenylcyclopropenone sensitization with weekly scalp DPC. This clonotype was seen more than once but under ten times. As yet, its antigen is unknown.

This sequence originates from a woman between 40 and 50 years old with alopecia areata. Some clones in this sample may be carry-over from other donors' samples. Sequencing used whole blood, obtained in connection with sensitization to the hapten diphenylcyclopropenone (DPC). This chain uses TRBV3-1 with TRBJ2-2; a weak D match, TRBD2 (5 bases). In DNA, the CDR3 is TGTGCCAGCAGCCAAGAGAGGGCAAACACCGGGGAGCTGTTTTTT. It encodes CASSQERANTGELFF. The complete variable domain, with remaining parts taken from reference TRBV3-1 and TRBJ2-2, reads DTAVSQTPKYLVTQMGNDKSIKCEQNLGHDTMYWYKQDSKKFLKIMFSYNNKELIINETVPNRFSPKSPDKAHLNLHINSLELGDSAVYFCASSQERANTGELFFGEGSRLTVL.